These 17 T cell receptor beta chains share one sample of origin, sequenced in a study of identical twins. TCRdb ran MiXCR on the 5' RACE reads and lists one entry per CDR3 protein. The table shows 510,000 or so distinct CDR3 sequences, with about 15% occurring only once. These data were also filed under a second study, of yellow fever vaccine responses in identical twins.

The material sequenced was CD4+ T cells sorted from blood. All receptors come from a woman under 30 in good health.

This clonotype has more than one count but fewer than ten. The chain uses TRBV25-1 and TRBJ2-3, with 8 bases identical to TRBD2. Losses at the gene ends were 3 bases for V and 5 bases for J; bases not matched to a gene: 1. In germline, CDR1 is MGHDK, CDR2 SYGVNS. The length of the CDR3 is 13 residues. CDR3: CASSDGGGDTQYF. CDR3 coding DNA: TGTGCCAGCAGTGACGGGGGGGGAGATACGCAGTATTTT.

The sample holds a few counts of this clonotype. The rearrangement links TRBV3-1 to TRBJ2-3, with a weak D call TRBD2 (6 bases). In germline, CDR1 is LGHDT, CDR2 YNNKEL (reference sequence). There are 15 residues in the CDR3. V lost 6 bases and J lost 4, with 17 bases in between. DNA of the CDR3: TGTGCCAGCAGGGGGCGGGAAATCGGAGCAGATACGCAGTATTTT. Translating it yields CASRGREIGADTQYF.

V usage is TRBV12-3 or TRBV12-4 and J usage is TRBJ2-1, with 7 bases fitting TRBD1. After removal of 6 bases from V and 0 bases from J, the junction contained 8 bases not matched to a gene. There are 16 residues in the CDR3. In nucleotides, the CDR3 is TGTGCCAGCAGCGGACAGGCCCGCAGCTCCTACAATGAGCAGTTCTTC. Translation gives CASSGQARSSYNEQFF.

About this clonotype: At one end the junction does not follow the germline gene, possibly because of a read error. The V gene is TRBV20-1, the J gene TRBJ2-2; 9 bases align to TRBD1. Germline CDR1 DFQATT, CDR2 SNEGSKA (reference sequence). The CDR3 contains 18 residues. CDR3 loop: CCARPLTGGASGTGELFF. The CDR3 DNA reads TGCTGTGCTAGACCCCTTACAGGGGGCGCAAGTGGGACCGGGGAGCTGTTTTTT.

This chain joins TRBV10-3 and TRBJ2-1; 13 bases line up with TRBD2. CDR3 size: 15 residues. Germline CDR1 is ENHRY and CDR2 is SYGVKD. V dropped 5 bases and J dropped 11; count of bases not matched to a gene: 9. CDR3 in DNA: TGTGCCATCAGTACGGAAAAGGGACTAGCGGGAAAGCAGTTCTTC. Encoded protein: CAISTEKGLAGKQFF.

This chain links TRBV20-1 with TRBJ1-2; tentatively, D is TRBD1 (5 bases). Germline CDR1 and CDR2: DFQATT and SNEGSKA (reference sequence). The CDR3 is 12 residues long. Trimming pared 4 bases from V and 6 bases from J, leaving 12 bases between. The CDR3 region has the DNA TGCAGTGCTAAAGGGACTGCTGATGGCTACACCTTC. Protein: CSAKGTADGYTF.

The CDR3 loop is CASSFGQSQETQYF. The CDR3 nucleotides are TGCGCCAGCAGCTTTGGGCAGTCTCAAGAGACCCAGTACTTC. This rearrangement joins TRBV5-1 to TRBJ2-5; D is unclear. Looked up from germline, CDR1 is SGHRS and CDR2 is YFSETQ. The CDR3 is 14 residues long. The V and J ends lost 2 bases and 2 bases respectively, with 10 bases between them.

This clonotype was detected a few times. V and J are TRBV6-1 and TRBJ2-4, with D perhaps TRBD2 (5 bases). The CDR3 is made up of 11 amino acids. Trimming stripped 7 bases from V and 4 bases from J, with 5 bases between. Germline loops: CDR1 MNHNS, CDR2 SASEGT. Written as DNA, the CDR3 is TGTGCCAGCACGGGGAAAAACATTCAGTACTTC. Encoded protein: CASTGKNIQYF.

The chain joins TRBV20-1 to TRBJ2-3; 9 positions match TRBD2. The CDR3 is 18 amino acids. Germline V gene sequence: CDR1 DFQATT, CDR2 SNEGSKA (reference sequence). The ends lost 1 base at V and 0 bases at J; junction bases unmatched: 11. The CDR3 sequence is CSARAPVSGGTSTDTQYF. In nucleotides, the CDR3 is TGCAGTGCTAGAGCGCCGGTGAGCGGGGGGACGAGCACAGATACGCAGTATTTT.

Only a few counts were recorded for this clonotype. J is TRBJ2-2 and V is TRBV6-5; no firm D call. Trimming pared 0 bases from V and 6 bases from J, leaving 8 bases between. The germline V gene has CDR1 MNHEY and CDR2 SVGAGI. The CDR3 totals 14 residues. In DNA, the CDR3 is TGTGCCAGCAGTTACTCGAATAGGGCCGGGGAGCTGTTTTTT. This encodes CASSYSNRAGELFF.

The chain links TRBV28 to TRBJ2-3, with D possibly called TRBD1 or TRBD2 (5 bases each). Deletions cut 3 bases from V and 6 bases from J, with 13 bases between. This CDR3 spans 14 amino acids. CDR1 and CDR2 from the germline V gene are MDHEN and SYDVKM. CDR3 in amino acids: CASSFVRGPDTQYF. DNA of the CDR3: TGTGCCAGCAGTTTCGTCCGGGGCCCGGATACGCAGTATTTT. Complete variable domain (other parts from reference TRBV28 and TRBJ2-3): DVKVTQSSRYLVKRTGEKVFLECVQDMDHENMFWYRQDPGLGLRLIYFSYDVKMKEKGDIPEGYSVSREKKERFSLILESASTNQTSMYLCASSFVRGPDTQYFGPGTRLTVL.

The chain carries TRBV5-5 and TRBJ1-1; TRBD1 matches at 7 bases. This CDR3 region has 15 residues. The junction had 11 bases not matched to a gene; V was cut back by 3 bases and J by 6 bases. Germline CDR1 and CDR2: SGHKS and YYEKEE (reference sequence). CDR3 in DNA: TGTGCCAGCAGCTCGACAGGGACCTTGAGCGCTGAAGCTTTCTTT. Translation: CASSSTGTLSAEAFF.

CDR3 sequence: CATSRGRDRDTGELFF. Written as DNA, the CDR3 is TGTGCCACCAGCAGAGGCCGGGACAGGGACACCGGGGAGCTGTTTTTT. The gene calls are TRBV15 and TRBJ2-2; 9 bases are shared with TRBD1. The V gene's germline CDR1 is LNHNV and CDR2 YYDKDF (reference sequence). Trimming removed 1 base from V and 3 bases from J; junction bases left unmatched: 3. The CDR3 sequence is 16 residues long.

This clonotype was seen a few times. V is TRBV14 and J is TRBJ1-1, with D tentatively TRBD1 (6 bases). V gave up 3 bases and J gave up 1 base, with 12 bases separating them. CDR3 length: 15 amino acids. Germline assignment: CDR1 SGHDN and CDR2 FVKESK. The CDR3 region has the DNA TGTGCCAGCAGCCATTTACAGGGTCCGAACACTGAAGCTTTCTTT. Translation: CASSHLQGPNTEAFF.

The rearrangement joins TRBV24-1 to TRBJ2-1, with 7 bases aligning to TRBD2. Germline CDR1 is KGHDR and CDR2 is SFDVKD. The CDR3 totals 17 residues. The trim removed 8 bases at V and 5 bases at J, leaving 17 bases unmatched. The CDR3 loop is CATKAGLSGPKNNEQFF. The CDR3 DNA follows: TGTGCCACCAAAGCAGGTCTTAGCGGGCCTAAAAACAATGAGCAGTTCTTC.

The chain joins TRBV19 to TRBJ2-5, with D tentatively TRBD2 (5 bases). This CDR3 has 11 amino acids. Looked up from germline, CDR1 is LNHDA and CDR2 is SQIVND (reference sequence). V shed 7 bases and J shed 5 bases, with 8 bases lying between them. The CDR3 spells CASKERETQYF. The CDR3 DNA is TGTGCCAGTAAAGAGCGGGAGACCCAGTACTTC.

The chain has TRBV29-1 and TRBJ1-5, with TRBD1 matching over 9 bases. Unmatched junction bases numbered 5, after V lost 5 bases and J lost 0 bases. The CDR3 sequence is 15 residues long. CDR1 is SQVTM and CDR2 is ANQGSEA in the germline V gene. The CDR3 bases are TGCAGCGTTCGACAGGGGGAGAATAGCAATCAGCCCCAGCATTTT. This sequence encodes CSVRQGENSNQPQHF.